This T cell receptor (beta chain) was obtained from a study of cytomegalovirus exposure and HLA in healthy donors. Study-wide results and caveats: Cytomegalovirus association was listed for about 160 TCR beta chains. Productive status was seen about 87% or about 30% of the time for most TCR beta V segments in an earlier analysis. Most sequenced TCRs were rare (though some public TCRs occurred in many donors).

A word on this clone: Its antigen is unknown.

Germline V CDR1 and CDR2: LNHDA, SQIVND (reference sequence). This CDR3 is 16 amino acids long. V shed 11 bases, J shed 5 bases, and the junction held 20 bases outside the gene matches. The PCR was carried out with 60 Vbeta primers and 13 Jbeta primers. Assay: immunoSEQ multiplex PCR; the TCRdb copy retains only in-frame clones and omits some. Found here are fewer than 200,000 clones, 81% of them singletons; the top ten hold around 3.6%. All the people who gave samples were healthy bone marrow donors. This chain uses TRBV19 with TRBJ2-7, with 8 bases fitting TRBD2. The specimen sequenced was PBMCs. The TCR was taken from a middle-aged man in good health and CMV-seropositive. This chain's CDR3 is CASGGSDWRGAHEQYF. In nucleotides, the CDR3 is TGTGCCTCTGGGGGGTCCGACTGGCGGGGGGCCCACGAGCAGTACTTC.